The 8 T cell receptor beta chains in this list originate from one sample, sequenced in a study of blood T cell repertoires in COVID-19. Profiling relied on immunoSEQ multiplex PCR, and the TCRdb table lists in-frame clones only, not all of them. The sample has roughly 110,000 clones, about 80% seen once; the top ten hold 8.1%. The sequenced material came from peripheral blood. These receptor sequences come from a woman aged 40 to 50 with acute or convalescent COVID-19.

DNA of the CDR3: TGTGCCAGTAGTTTCCGCTCGGGGTCGGGCGAGCAGTACTTC. Translating gives CASSFRSGSGEQYF. V usage is TRBV19 and J usage is TRBJ2-7, with D perhaps matching TRBD2 (5 bases). From germline, CDR1 is LNHDA and CDR2 SQIVND (reference sequence). This CDR3 contains 14 residues. V lost 5 bases, J lost 6 bases, and 17 bases lay in between.

The rearrangement joins TRBV5-1 to TRBJ2-5; perhaps TRBD2 as D (5 bases). This CDR3 is built from 12 residues. The germline V gene has CDR1 SGHRS and CDR2 YFSETQ. The V and J ends lost 4 bases and 3 bases respectively, with 7 bases between them. CDR3 protein: CASSPAEETQYF. Written as DNA, the CDR3 is TGCGCCAGCAGCCCAGCGGAAGAGACCCAGTACTTC. The variable domain in full, completed from reference TRBV5-1 and TRBJ2-5, reads KAGVTQTPRYLIKTRGQQVTLSCSPISGHRSVSWYQQTPGQGLQFLFEYFSETQRNKGNFPGRFSGRQFSNSRSEMNVSTLELGDSALYLCASSPAEETQYFGPGTRLLVL.

The rearrangement links TRBV6-5 to TRBJ2-2, with 8 positions matching TRBD1. There are 15 residues in the CDR3. V shed 0 bases and J 6 bases; nucleotides not matched to a gene: 3. Per the germline V gene, CDR1 is MNHEY and CDR2 is SVGAGI. The CDR3 DNA reads TGTGCCAGCAGTTACTCCCAGGGGGCGGCCGGGGAGCTGTTTTTT. It is translated as CASSYSQGAAGELFF.

This rearrangement joins TRBV15 to TRBJ2-1, with 7 positions matching TRBD1. The CDR3 is 16 residues long. Germline lookup yields CDR1 LNHNV and CDR2 YYDKDF (reference sequence). Trimming cost V 2 bases and J 6 bases; bases outside gene matches: 10. CDR3 protein: CATSRRQGRWSNEQFF. The CDR3 region has the DNA TGTGCCACCAGCAGAAGACAGGGTAGATGGTCCAATGAGCAGTTCTTC.

This chain joins TRBV19 and TRBJ2-1; 8 positions match TRBD1. The CDR3 is 13 amino acids. The ends lost 6 bases at V and 9 bases at J; junction bases unmatched: 7. Germline CDR1 is LNHDA and CDR2 is SQIVND (reference sequence). This chain's CDR3 is CASSRDRGGEQFF. CDR3 nucleotide sequence: TGTGCCAGTAGCCGCGACAGGGGAGGTGAGCAGTTCTTC.

The chain is built from TRBV7-2 and TRBJ1-4, with D possibly matching TRBD1 (6 bases). The germline CDR1 and CDR2 sequences are SGHTA and FQGNSA. V shed 1 base and J shed 7 bases, with 7 bases lying between them. The CDR3 spans 13 residues. The CDR3 protein is CASSLEGGEKLFF. CDR3 in DNA: TGTGCCAGCAGCTTAGAAGGGGGTGAAAAACTGTTTTTT. Based on the CDR3 plus reference TRBV7-2 and TRBJ1-4, the full variable domain is GAGVSQSPSNKVTEKGKDVELRCDPISGHTALYWYRQSLGQGLEFLIYFQGNSAPDKSGLPSDRFSAERTGGSVSTLTIQRTQQEDSAVYLCASSLEGGEKLFFGSGTQLSVL.

This sequence joins TRBV7-5 and TRBJ2-7; the table assigns TRBD1, which was not confirmed against the DNA. TRBV7-5 is designated a pseudogene. The CDR3 extends over 16 amino acids. CDR3 DNA sequence: TGTGTCAGAAGCTGGAATCCGGGACAGGAGTCCTACGAGCAGTACTTC. This gives the protein CVRSWNPGQESYEQYF.

The chain is built from TRBV2 and TRBJ1-1; 7 bases are a match to TRBD1. V lost 6 bases and J lost 4; bases outside the gene matches: 11. CDR3 length: 15 residues. Germline CDR1 SNHLY, CDR2 FYNNEI. The CDR3 loop is CASRRQGGIVTEAFF. The CDR3 DNA is TGTGCCAGCAGGAGGCAGGGGGGAATAGTCACTGAAGCTTTCTTT.